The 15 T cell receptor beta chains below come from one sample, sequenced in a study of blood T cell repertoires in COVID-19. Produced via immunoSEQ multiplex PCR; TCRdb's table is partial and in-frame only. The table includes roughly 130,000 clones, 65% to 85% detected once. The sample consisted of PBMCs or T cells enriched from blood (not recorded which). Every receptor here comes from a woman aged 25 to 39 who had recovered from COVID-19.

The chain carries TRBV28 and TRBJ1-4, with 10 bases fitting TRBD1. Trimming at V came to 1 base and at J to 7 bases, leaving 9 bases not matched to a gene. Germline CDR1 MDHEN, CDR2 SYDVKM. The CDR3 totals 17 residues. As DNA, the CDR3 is TGTGCCAGCAGTTTATCCGGGACAGGGGCCGGGGGTGAAAAACTGTTTTTT. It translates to CASSLSGTGAGGEKLFF. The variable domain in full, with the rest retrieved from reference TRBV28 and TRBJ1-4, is DVKVTQSSRYLVKRTGEKVFLECVQDMDHENMFWYRQDPGLGLRLIYFSYDVKMKEKGDIPEGYSVSREKKERFSLILESASTNQTSMYLCASSLSGTGAGGEKLFFGSGTQLSVL.

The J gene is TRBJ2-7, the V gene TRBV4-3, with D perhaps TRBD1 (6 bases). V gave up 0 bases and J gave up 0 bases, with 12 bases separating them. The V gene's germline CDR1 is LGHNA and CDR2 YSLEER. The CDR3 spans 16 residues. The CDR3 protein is CASSQDEGVGSYEQYF. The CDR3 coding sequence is TGCGCCAGCAGCCAAGATGAGGGGGTCGGCTCCTACGAGCAGTACTTC.

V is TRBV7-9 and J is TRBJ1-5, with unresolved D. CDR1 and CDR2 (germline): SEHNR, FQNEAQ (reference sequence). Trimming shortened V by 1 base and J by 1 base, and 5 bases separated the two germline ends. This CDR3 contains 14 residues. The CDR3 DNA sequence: TGTGCCAGCAGCTTAGGGCGGAGCAATCAGCCCCAGCATTTT. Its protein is CASSLGRSNQPQHF.

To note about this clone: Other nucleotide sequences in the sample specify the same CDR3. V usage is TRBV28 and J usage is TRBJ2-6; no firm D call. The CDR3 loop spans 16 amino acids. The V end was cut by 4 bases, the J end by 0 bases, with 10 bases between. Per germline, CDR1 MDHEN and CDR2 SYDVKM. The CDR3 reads CASSSPSSSGANVLTF. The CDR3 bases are TGTGCCAGCAGTTCCCCCTCCAGCTCTGGGGCCAACGTCCTGACTTTC.

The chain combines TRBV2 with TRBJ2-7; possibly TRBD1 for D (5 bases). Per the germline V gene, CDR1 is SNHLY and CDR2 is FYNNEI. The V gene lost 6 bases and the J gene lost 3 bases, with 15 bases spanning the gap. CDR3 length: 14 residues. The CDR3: CASSAFRGSYEQYF. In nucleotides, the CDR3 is TGTGCCAGCAGCGCGTTTAGGGGCAGCTACGAGCAGTACTTC.

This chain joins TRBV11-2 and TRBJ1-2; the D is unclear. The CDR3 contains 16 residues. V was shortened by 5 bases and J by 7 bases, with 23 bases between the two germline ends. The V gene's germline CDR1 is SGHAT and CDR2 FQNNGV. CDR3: CASSDRRLRGNRGYTF. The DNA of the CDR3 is TGTGCCAGCAGCGACCGACGACTTCGAGGGAATCGTGGCTACACCTTC.

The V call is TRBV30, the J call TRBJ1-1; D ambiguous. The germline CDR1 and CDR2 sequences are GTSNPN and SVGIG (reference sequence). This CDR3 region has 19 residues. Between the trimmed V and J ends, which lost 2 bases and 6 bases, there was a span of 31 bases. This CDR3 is CAWSLIGRGLLKSGAEAFF. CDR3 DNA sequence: TGTGCCTGGAGTCTAATCGGTCGGGGTCTGCTAAAGTCCGGCGCTGAAGCTTTCTTT.

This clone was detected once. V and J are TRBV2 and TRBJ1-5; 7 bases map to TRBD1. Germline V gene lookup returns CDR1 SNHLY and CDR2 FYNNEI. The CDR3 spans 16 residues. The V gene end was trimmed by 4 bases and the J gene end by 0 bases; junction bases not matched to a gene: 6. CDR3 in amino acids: CASSGQGGYSNQPQHF. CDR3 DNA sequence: TGTGCCAGCAGTGGACAGGGTGGCTATAGCAATCAGCCCCAGCATTTT. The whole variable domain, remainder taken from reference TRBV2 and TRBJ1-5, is EPEVTQTPSHQVTQMGQEVILRCVPISNHLYFYWYRQILGQKVEFLVSFYNNEISEKSEIFDDQFSVERPDGSNFTLKIRSTKLEDSAMYFCASSGQGGYSNQPQHFGDGTRLSIL.

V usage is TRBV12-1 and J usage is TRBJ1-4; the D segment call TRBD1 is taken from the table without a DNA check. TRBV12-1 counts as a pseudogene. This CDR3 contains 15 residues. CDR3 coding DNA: TGTGCCAGCAGCTTTGGGGCCAGGTTTAATGAAAAACTGTTTTTT. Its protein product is CASSFGARFNEKLFF.

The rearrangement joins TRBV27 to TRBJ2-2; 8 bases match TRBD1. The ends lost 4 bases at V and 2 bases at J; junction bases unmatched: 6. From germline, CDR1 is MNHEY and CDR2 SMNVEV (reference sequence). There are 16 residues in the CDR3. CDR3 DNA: TGTGCCAGCAGTTACCGACAGGGGATTAACACCGGGGAGCTGTTTTTT. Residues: CASSYRQGINTGELFF.

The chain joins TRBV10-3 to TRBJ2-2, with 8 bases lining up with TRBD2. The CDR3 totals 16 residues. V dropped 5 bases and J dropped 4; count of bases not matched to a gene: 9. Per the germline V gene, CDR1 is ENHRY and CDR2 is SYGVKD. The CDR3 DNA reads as TGTGCCATCAGTTGGGTAGCGGGGACGGGCACCGGGGAGCTGTTTTTT. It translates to CAISWVAGTGTGELFF.

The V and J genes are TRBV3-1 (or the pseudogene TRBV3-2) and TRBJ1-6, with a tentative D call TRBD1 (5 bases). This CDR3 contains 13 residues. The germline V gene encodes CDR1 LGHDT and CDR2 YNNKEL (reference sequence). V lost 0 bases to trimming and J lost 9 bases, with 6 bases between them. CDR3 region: CASSQEGGSPLHF. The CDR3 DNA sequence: TGTGCCAGCAGCCAAGAGGGGGGTTCACCCCTCCACTTT.

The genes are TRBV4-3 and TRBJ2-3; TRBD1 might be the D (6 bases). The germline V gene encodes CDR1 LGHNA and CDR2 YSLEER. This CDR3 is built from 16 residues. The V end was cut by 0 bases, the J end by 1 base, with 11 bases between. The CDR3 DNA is TGCGCCAGCAGCCAAGACTCCAGGGGTGGCACAGATACGCAGTATTTT. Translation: CASSQDSRGGTDTQYF.

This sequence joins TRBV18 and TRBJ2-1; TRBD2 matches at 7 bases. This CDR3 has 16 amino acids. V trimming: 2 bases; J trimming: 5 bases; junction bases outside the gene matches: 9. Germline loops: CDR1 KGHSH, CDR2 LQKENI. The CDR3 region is CASSPGASAGHNEQFF. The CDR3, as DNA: TGTGCCAGCTCACCAGGGGCCTCAGCGGGACACAATGAGCAGTTCTTC. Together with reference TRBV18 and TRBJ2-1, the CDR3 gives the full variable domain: NAGVMQNPRHLVRRRGQEARLRCSPMKGHSHVYWYRQLPEEGLKFMVYLQKENIIDESGMPKERFSAEFPKEGPSILRIQQVVRGDSAAYFCASSPGASAGHNEQFFGPGTRLTVL.

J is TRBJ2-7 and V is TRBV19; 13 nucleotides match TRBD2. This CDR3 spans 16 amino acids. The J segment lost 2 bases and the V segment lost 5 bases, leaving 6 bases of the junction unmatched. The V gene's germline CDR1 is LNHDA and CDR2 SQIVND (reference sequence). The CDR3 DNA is TGTGCCAGTAGTCCTCCCGGGACTAGCGGGGCCTACGAGCAGTACTTC. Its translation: CASSPPGTSGAYEQYF. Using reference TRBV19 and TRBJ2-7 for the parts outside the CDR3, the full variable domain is DGGITQSPKYLFRKEGQNVTLSCEQNLNHDAMYWYRQDPGQGLRLIYYSQIVNDFQKGDIAEGYSVSREKKESFPLTVTSAQKNPTAFYLCASSPPGTSGAYEQYFGPGTRLTVT.